What follows are 5 T cell receptor beta chains derived from one specimen sequenced in a study of T-cell reconstitution after alpha-beta-depleted transplantation in children. Preparing the TCRbeta library involved the use of unique molecular identifiers. TCRdb re-called the PCR reads through MiXCR, storing one row per CDR3 protein. The sample holds a few thousand distinct CDR3 sequences, 15% seen once. Here the sequenced sample was PBMCs, mostly from graft donor cells, taken 180 days after TCRalphabeta/CD19-depleted stem cell transplant. The receptors were gathered from a patient under 10 years old who had a stem cell transplant for inherited bone marrow failure, so the T cells may come from the graft donor.

This clonotype was seen repeatedly, ten times or more. The chain recombines TRBV3-1 with TRBJ1-3; D remains unclear. Germline loops: CDR1 LGHDT, CDR2 YNNKEL (reference sequence). Between the trimmed V and J ends, which lost 2 bases and 0 bases, there was a span of 5 bases. The CDR3 length is 14 residues. The CDR3: CASSQSHSGNTIYF. CDR3 bases: TGTGCCAGCAGCCAAAGTCACTCTGGAAACACCATATATTTT.

This clonotype was observed at least ten times. This chain links TRBV9 with TRBJ1-3; D not certain. The length of the CDR3 is 14 residues. Germline-derived CDR1 and CDR2 are SGDLS and YYNGEE. Trimming removed 1 base at V and 0 bases at J, with 5 bases between. CDR3 amino acids: CASSVRSSGNTIYF. The CDR3 DNA reads as TGTGCCAGCAGCGTACGGTCCTCTGGAAACACCATATATTTT.

This clonotype has ten or more counts. V usage is TRBV6-2 or TRBV6-3 and J usage is TRBJ2-7; 7 bases align to TRBD1. The CDR3 covers 14 residues. CDR1 and CDR2 (germline): MNHEY, SVGEGT. V was pared by 1 base and J by 4 bases, with 4 bases of the junction left unmatched. CDR3 residues: CASSYLGTDYEQYF. The CDR3 DNA follows: TGTGCCAGCAGTTACTTGGGGACAGATTACGAGCAGTACTTC.

This clonotype was seen just once. With a much larger clone just one base away, this may be a read error. V is TRBV29-1 and J is TRBJ2-5, with a possible D match to TRBD2 (6 bases). Per germline, CDR1 SQVTM and CDR2 ANQGSEA. The V and J ends lost 6 bases and 9 bases respectively, with 14 bases between them. This CDR3 comprises 11 residues. CDR3 region: CSVGTLEAQYF. In DNA form, the CDR3 reads TGCAGCGTGGGGACTCTGGAGGCCCAGTACTTC.

This clonotype occurred many times. The chain has TRBV7-2 and TRBJ1-3; D is unresolved. Germline values: CDR1 SGHTA, CDR2 FQGNSA. The CDR3 is 15 amino acids. Trimming took 3 bases from V and 0 from J, leaving 9 bases between them. The CDR3 nucleotides are TGTGCCAGCAGCTTCAGTCGTTTCTCTGGAAACACCATATATTTT. The encoded protein is CASSFSRFSGNTIYF.